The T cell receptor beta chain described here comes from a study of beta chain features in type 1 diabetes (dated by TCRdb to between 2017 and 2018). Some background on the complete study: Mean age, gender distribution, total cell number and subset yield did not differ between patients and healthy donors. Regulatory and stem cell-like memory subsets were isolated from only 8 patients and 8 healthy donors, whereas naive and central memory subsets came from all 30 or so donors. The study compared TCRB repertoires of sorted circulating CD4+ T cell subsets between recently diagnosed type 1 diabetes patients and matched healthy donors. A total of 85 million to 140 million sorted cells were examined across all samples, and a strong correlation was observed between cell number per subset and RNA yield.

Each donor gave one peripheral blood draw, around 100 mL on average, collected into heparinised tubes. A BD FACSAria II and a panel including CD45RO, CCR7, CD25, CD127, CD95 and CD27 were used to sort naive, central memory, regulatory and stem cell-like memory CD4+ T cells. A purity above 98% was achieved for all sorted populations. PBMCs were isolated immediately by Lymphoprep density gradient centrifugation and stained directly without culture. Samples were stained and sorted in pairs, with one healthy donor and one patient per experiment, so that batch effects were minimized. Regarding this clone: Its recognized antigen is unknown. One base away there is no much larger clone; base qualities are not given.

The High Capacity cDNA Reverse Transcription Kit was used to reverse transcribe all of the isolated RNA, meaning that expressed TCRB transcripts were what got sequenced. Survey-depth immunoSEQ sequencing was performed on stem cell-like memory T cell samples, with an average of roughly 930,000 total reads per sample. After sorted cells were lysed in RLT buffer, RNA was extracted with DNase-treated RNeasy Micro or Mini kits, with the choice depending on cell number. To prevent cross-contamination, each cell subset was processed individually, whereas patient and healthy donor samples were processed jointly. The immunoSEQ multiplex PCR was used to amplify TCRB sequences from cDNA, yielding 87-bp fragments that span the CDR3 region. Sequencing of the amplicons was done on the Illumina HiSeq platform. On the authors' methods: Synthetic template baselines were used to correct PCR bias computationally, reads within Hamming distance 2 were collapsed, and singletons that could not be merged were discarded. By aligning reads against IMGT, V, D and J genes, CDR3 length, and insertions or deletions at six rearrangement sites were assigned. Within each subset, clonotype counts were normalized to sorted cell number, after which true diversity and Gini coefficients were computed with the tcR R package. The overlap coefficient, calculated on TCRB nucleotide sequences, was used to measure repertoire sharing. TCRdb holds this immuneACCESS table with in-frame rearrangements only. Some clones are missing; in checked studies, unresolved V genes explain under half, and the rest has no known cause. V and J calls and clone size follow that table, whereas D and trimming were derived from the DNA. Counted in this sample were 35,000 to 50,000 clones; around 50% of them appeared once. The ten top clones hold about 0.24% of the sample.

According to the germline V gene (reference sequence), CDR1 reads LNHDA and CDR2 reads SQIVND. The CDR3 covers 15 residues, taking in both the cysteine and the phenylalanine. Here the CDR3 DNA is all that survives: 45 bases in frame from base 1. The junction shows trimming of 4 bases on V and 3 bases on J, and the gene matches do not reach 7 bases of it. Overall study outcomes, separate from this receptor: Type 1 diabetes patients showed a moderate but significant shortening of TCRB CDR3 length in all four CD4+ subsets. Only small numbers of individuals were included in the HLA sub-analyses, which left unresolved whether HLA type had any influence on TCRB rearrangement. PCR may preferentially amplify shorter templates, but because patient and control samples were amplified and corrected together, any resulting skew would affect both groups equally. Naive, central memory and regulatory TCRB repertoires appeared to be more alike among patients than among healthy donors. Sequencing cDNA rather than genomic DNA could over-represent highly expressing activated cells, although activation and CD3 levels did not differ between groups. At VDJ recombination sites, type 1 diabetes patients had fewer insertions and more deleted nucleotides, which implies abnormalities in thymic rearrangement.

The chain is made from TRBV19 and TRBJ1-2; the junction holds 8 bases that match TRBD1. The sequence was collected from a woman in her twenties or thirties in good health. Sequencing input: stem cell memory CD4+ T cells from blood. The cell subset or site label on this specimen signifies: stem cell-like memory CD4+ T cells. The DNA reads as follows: TGTGCCAGTAGTACCGGGACAGGCAACGACTATGGCTACACCTTC. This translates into CASSTGTGNDYGYTF.